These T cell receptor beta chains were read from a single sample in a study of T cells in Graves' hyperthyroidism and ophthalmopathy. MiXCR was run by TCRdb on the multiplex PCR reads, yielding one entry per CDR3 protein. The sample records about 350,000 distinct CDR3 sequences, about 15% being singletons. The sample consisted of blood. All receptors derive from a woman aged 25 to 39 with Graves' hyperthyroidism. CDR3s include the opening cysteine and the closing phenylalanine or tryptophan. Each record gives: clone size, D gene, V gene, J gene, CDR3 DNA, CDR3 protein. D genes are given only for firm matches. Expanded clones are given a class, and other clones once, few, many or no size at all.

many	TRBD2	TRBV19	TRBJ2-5	TGTGCCAGTAGTATTCCCGGGAGGCTAGAGACCCAGTACTTC	CASSIPGRLETQYF
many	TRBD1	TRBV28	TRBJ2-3	TGTGCCTGCACCGGGACAGTAAGCGCAGATACGCAGTATTTT	CACTGTVSADTQYF
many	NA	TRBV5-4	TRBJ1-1	TGTGCCAGCAGCCTCGGACAGTTTGAAGCTTTCTTT	CASSLGQFEAFF
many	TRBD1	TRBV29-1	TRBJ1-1	TGCAGCGTACAAGTACAGGGGGCGCAAACTGAAGCTTTCTTT	CSVQVQGAQTEAFF
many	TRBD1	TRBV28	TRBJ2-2	TGTGCCAGCAGTTTAGGGGACAGGGGTCTCACCGGGGAGCTGTTTTTT	CASSLGDRGLTGELFF
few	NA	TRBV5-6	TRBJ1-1	TGTGCCAGCAGCTTGGGGCAGGGCCGGTCGGACACTGAAGCTTTCTTT	CASSLGQGRSDTEAFF
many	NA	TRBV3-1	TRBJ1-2	TGTGCCAGCAGCCAAAAACCGGGACGGTCGAGTTATGGCTACACCTTC	CASSQKPGRSSYGYTF
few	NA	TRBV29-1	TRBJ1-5	TGCAGCGTTGACACAGGTAGCAATCAGCCCCAGCATTTT	CSVDTGSNQPQHF
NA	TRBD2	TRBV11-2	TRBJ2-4	TGTGCCAGCCGGGGGGGGTTAGCCAAAAACATTCAGTACTTC	CASRGGLAKNIQYF
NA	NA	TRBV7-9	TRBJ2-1	TGTGCCAGCAGCTTAGCCAGTAACAGGGTTGAGCAGTTCTTC	CASSLASNRVEQFF
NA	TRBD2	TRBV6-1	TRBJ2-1	TGTGCCAGCAGCGGACTAGCGGGAGATATTGGTGAGCAGTTCTTC	CASSGLAGDIGEQFF
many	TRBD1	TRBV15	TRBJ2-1	TGTGCCACCAGCACCCGAGAGGGGGCTCTTAATGAGCAGTTCTTC	CATSTREGALNEQFF
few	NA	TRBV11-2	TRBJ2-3	TGTGCCAGCAGCTTAAGGCGTAGCGGCACAGATACGCAGTATTTT	CASSLRRSGTDTQYF
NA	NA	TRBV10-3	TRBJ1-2	TGTGCCATCACCCGGGACACAGGGTTTGATTCCTATGGCTACACCTTC	CAITRDTGFDSYGYTF
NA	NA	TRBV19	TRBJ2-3	TGTGCCAGTAGGGTGGGTGGTGCAGCGCAAACCACAGATACGCAGTATTTT	CASRVGGAAQTTDTQYF
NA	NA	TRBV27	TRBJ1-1	TGTGCCAGCGGACCTCAAGGGGAATACACTGAAGCTTTCTTT	CASGPQGEYTEAFF
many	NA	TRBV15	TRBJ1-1	TGTGCCACCAGATCAAACATGAACACTGAAGCTTTCTTT	CATRSNMNTEAFF
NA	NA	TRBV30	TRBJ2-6	TGTGCCACGCCTGCGACCGGCTCTGGGGTCAACGTCCTGACTTTC	CATPATGSGVNVLTF
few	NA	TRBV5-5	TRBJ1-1	TGTGCCAGCAGCTTGGATGTGGGCGCGTCTGACACTGAAGCTTTCTTT	CASSLDVGASDTEAFF
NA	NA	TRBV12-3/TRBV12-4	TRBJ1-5	TGTGCCAGCAGCGACACCCGGGGCAATCAGCCCCAGCATTTT	CASSDTRGNQPQHF
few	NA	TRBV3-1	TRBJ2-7	TGTGCCAGCAGCCAATCCCACTGGTACGAGCAGTACTTC	CASSQSHWYEQYF
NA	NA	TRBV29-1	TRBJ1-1	TGCAGCGTAGGGAGTAACACTGAAGCTTTCTTT	CSVGSNTEAFF
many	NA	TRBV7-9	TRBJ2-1	TGTGCCAGCAGCTCGGAGTATAGTGAGCAGTTCTTC	CASSSEYSEQFF
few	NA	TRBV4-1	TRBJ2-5	TGCGCCAGCAGCCAAGAATCTAGCGCGCAAGAGACCCAGTACTTC	CASSQESSAQETQYF
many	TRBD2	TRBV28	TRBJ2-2	TGTGCCAGCAGTTTCGGGCTAGCGGGGGGGGAGCTGTTTTTT	CASSFGLAGGELFF
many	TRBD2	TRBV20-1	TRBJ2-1	TGCAGTGCTCCGAACGGGCGGGAGAGGTCCTACAATAAGCAGTTCTTC	CSAPNGRERSYNKQFF
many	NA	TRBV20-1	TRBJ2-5	TGCAGTGCTAGAGATCCCGCACGTCTCCAAGAGACCCAGTACTTC	CSARDPARLQETQYF
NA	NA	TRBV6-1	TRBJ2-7	TGTGCCAGCAGCTTGACAGCGCTTCAGGTTGGCTACGAGCAGTACTTC	CASSLTALQVGYEQYF
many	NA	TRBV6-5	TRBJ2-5	TGTGCCAGCAGTTACTCAGGACAAGAGACCCAGTACTTC	CASSYSGQETQYF
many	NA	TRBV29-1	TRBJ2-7	TGCAGCGTTGAGGTACAGGGAACCTACGAGCAGTACTTC	CSVEVQGTYEQYF
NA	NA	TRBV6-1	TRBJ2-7	TGTGCCAGCAGCCCGGGACTCGGGGACGAGCAGTACTTC	CASSPGLGDEQYF
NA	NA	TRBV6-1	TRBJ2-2	TGTGCCAGCAGGGGGGCGGGAGCCGGGGAGCTGTTTTTT	CASRGAGAGELFF
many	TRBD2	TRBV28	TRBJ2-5	TGTGCCAGCAGTCTCCGGCTGGCGGGAGGGCTTGGAGAGACCCAGTACTTC	CASSLRLAGGLGETQYF
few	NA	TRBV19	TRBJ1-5	TGTGCCAGTAGTTGGTCTGCTAGCAATCAGCCCCAGCATTTT	CASSWSASNQPQHF
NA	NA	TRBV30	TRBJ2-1	TGTGCCTGGAGACCAGGGTTAAACTTGTTAGGGAATGAGCAGTTCTTC	CAWRPGLNLLGNEQFF
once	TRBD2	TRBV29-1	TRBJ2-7	TGCAGCGTGCGATCCTGGACTAGCGGGAGCTACGAGCAGTACTTC	CSVRSWTSGSYEQYF
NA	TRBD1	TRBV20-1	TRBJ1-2	TGCAGTGCTAACCGACAGGGGGCCACTAACTATGGCTACACCTTC	CSANRQGATNYGYTF